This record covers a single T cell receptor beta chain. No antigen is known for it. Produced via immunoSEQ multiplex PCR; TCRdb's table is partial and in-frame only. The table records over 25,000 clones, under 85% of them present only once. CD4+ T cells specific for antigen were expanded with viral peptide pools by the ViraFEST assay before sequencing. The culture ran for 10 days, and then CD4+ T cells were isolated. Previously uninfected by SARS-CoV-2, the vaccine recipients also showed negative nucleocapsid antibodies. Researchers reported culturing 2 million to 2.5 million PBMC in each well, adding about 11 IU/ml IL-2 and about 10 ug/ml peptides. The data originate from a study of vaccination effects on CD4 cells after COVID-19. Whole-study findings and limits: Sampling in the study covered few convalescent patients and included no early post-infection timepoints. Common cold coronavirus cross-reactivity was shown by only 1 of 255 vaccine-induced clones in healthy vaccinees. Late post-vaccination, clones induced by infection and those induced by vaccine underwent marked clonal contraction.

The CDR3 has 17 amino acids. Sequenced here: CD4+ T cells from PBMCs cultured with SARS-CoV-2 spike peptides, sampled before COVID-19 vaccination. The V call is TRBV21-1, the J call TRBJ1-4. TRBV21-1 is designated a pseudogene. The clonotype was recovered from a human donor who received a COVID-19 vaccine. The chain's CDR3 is CASSKLVEAVINEKLFF. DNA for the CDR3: TGTGCCAGCAGCAAATTAGTCGAGGCAGTCATTAATGAAAAACTGTTTTTT.